This T cell receptor (beta chain) emerged from a study of blood T cells in healthy people across ages. The table lists this clonotype with a few counts. Its antigen is unidentified. General study points: Getting older went along with TCR beta diversity per million T cells dropping roughly linearly. Diversity of TCR beta correlated strongly with naive T cell percentage.

Alongside a J-beta primer mix, a sample-barcoded 5' primer served in a second PCR lasting about 7 to 11 cycles. TCRdb recomputed calls from the 5' RACE reads with MiXCR, one row per CDR3 protein. Of about 1 million distinct CDR3 sequences listed, 20% to 25% are singletons. Another study also made use of these data, one on T cells of mothers and their children. That source notes: Mothers yielded over 8 million CDR3 reads, children around 3.3 million each. The study found slightly higher but non-significant overlap in related versus unrelated mother-child pairs.

This sequence originates from a girl aged 2 to 9 in good health. Sequencing was performed on blood.

The CDR3, as DNA: TGTGCCAGCAGTGAGTGGCCGGGAACTAATGAAAAACTGTTTTTT. Translation: CASSEWPGTNEKLFF. J is TRBJ1-4 and V is TRBV2; D not resolved. Germline CDR1 and CDR2: SNHLY and FYNNEI. V was shortened by 3 bases and J by 1 base, with 9 bases between the two germline ends. The CDR3 contains 15 residues. The variable domain in full, completed from reference TRBV2 and TRBJ1-4, reads EPEVTQTPSHQVTQMGQEVILRCVPISNHLYFYWYRQILGQKVEFLVSFYNNEISEKSEIFDDQFSVERPDGSNFTLKIRSTKLEDSAMYFCASSEWPGTNEKLFFGSGTQLSVL.